The following is a TCR beta chain sequence with its context. V shed 8 bases, J shed 4 bases, and the junction held 14 bases outside the gene matches. The V gene's germline CDR1 is SGHRS and CDR2 YFSETQ. The CDR3 loop spans 15 amino acids. This record comes from a study of OX40 agonist ivuxolimab in advanced cancers. In the study overall: The patients got ivuxolimab, which is an agonistic anti-OX40 (CD134) antibody. Ivuxolimab was administered intravenously to patients at 0.01 to 10 mg/kg every 2 weeks.

TCRdb keeps only in-frame clones here, not all; method: immunoSEQ multiplex PCR. Seen here are 60,000 or so clones, around 78% observed once, and the top ten hold approximately 3%. The gene calls are TRBV5-1 and TRBJ1-2, with 7 nucleotides matching TRBD1. The specimen comprised CD4+ or CD8+ T cells sorted from blood, sampled in a trial of the OX40 agonist ivuxolimab. The TCR was taken from an adult with an advanced solid tumor such as melanoma, head and neck, liver or kidney cancer. The CDR3 coding sequence is TGCGCCAGTTATAGGGGGCCCACCGGGAGCTATGGCTACACCTTC. This sequence encodes CASYRGPTGSYGYTF.